The following is a TCR beta chain sequence with its context. The antigen remains undetermined. V dropped 7 bases and J dropped 9; count of bases not matched to a gene: 7. The CDR3 covers 14 residues. Germline loops: CDR1 LNHDA, CDR2 SQIVND (reference sequence). Primers for the PCR totalled 60 Vbeta and 13 Jbeta. Clones were sequenced by immunoSEQ multiplex PCR, and TCRdb holds only the in-frame ones, with some missing. The top ten hold approximately 2% of the sample, which has around 120,000 clones, around 80% seen once. These data are taken from a study of cytomegalovirus exposure and HLA in healthy donors. Study outcomes and limitations: A previous analysis found most TCR beta V segments productive roughly 90% or roughly 30% of the time. Later, an analysis showed that TCR beta chains associated with HLA were more clonally expanded than others that were equally common.

The TCR comes from a man aged 18 to 29 in good health and CMV-seronegative. The sequenced sample consisted of PBMCs. This chain connects TRBV19 to TRBJ1-6, with 9 bases identical to TRBD1. CDR3 loop: CASTTGTGRSPLHF. CDR3 coding DNA: TGTGCCAGTACCACCGGGACAGGGCGTTCACCCCTCCACTTT.